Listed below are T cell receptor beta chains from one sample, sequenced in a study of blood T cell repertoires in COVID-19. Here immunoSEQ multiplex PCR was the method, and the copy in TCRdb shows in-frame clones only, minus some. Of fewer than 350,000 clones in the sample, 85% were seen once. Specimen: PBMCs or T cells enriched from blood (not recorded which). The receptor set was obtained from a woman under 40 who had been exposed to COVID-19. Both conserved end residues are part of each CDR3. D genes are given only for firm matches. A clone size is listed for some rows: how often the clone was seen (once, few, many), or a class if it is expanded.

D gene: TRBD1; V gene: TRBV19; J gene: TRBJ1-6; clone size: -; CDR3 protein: CASSTTGTGGSPLHF; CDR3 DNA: TGTGCCAGTAGTACTACCGGGACAGGGGGCTCACCCCTCCACTTT
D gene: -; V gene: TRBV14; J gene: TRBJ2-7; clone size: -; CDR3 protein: CASSQGRTVSYEQYF; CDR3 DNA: TGTGCCAGCAGCCAAGGTAGGACAGTCTCCTACGAGCAGTACTTC
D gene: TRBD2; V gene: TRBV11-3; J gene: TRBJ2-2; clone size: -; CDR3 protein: CASSLAAGGVGELFF; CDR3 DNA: TGTGCCAGCAGCTTAGCAGCGGGAGGGGTCGGGGAGCTGTTTTTT
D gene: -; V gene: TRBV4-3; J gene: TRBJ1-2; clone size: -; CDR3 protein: CASSQARNYGYTF; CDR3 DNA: TGCGCCAGCAGTCAAGCCCGTAACTATGGCTACACCTTC
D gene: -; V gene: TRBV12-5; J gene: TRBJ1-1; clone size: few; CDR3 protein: CASGQGEAEAFF; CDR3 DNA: TGTGCTAGTGGACAAGGGGAGGCTGAAGCTTTCTTT
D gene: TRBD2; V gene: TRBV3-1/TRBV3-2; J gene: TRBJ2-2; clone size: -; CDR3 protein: CASSQEVVDGRRIGGELFF; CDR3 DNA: TGTGCCAGCAGCCAAGAGGTTGTTGACGGGAGGAGAATAGGCGGGGAGCTGTTTTTT
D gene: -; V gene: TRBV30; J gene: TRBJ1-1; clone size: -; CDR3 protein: CAWSKLGPNTEAFF; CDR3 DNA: TGTGCCTGGAGTAAGCTGGGGCCGAACACTGAAGCTTTCTTT
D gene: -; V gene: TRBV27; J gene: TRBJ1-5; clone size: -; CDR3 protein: CASSFVRDTKGNQPQHF; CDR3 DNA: TGTGCCAGCAGTTTTGTCCGGGACACCAAGGGGAATCAGCCCCAGCATTTT
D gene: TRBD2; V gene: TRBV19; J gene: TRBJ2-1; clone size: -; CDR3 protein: CASSPSLLAGTRDEQFF; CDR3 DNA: TGTGCCAGTAGTCCTAGCTTGCTAGCGGGTACAAGGGATGAGCAGTTCTTC
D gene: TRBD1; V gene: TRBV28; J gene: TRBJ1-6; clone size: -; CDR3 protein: CASSMGQKFNSPLHF; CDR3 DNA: TGTGCCAGCAGTATGGGACAGAAGTTTAATTCACCCCTCCACTTT